The clone carrying this T cell receptor (beta chain) was recorded a few times. This specimen belongs to a study of human T cells and chemical hapten exposure. The junction had 17 bases not matched to a gene; V was cut back by 4 bases and J by 3 bases. The CDR3 covers 18 residues. Per the germline V gene, CDR1 is SGHKS and CDR2 is YYEKEE (reference sequence). Sample time point: patch test 3, about 24 weeks after DPC sensitization. Treatment defined: therapeutic diphenylcyclopropenone sensitization with weekly scalp DPC. TCRdb fed the RACE reads into MiXCR, producing one record per CDR3 protein. Of roughly 89,000 distinct CDR3 sequences listed, under 13% are singletons.

The chain has TRBV5-5 and TRBJ1-2, with 8 nucleotides matching TRBD1. The TCR originated in a woman in her thirties with alopecia areata. Some clones in this sample may be carry-over from other donors' samples. Specimen: whole blood, collected in connection with sensitization to the hapten diphenylcyclopropenone (DPC). The DNA for the CDR3 is TGTGCCAGCAGCCGTACGCCACCCGGACAGGGAGGGGACTATGGCTACACCTTC. This translates into CASSRTPPGQGGDYGYTF. Full variable domain (remainder filled in from reference TRBV5-5 and TRBJ1-2): DAGVTQSPTHLIKTRGQQVTLRCSPISGHKSVSWYQQVLGQGPQFIFQYYEKEERGRGNFPDRFSARQFPNYSSELNVNALLLGDSALYLCASSRTPPGQGGDYGYTFGSGTRLTVV.